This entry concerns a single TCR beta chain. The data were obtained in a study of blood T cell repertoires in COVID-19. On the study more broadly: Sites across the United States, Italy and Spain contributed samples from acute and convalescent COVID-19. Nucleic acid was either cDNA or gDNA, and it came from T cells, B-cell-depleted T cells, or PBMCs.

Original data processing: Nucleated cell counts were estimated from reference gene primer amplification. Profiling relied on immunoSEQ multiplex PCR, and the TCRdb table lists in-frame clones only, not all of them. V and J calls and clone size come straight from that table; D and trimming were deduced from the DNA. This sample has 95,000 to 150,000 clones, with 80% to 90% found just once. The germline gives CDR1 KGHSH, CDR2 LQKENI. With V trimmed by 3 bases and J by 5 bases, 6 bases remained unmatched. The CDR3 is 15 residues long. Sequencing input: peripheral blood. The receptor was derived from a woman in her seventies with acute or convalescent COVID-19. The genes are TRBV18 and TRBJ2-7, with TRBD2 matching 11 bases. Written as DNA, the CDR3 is TGTGCCAGCTCACCGTCGACTAGCGGGGTACACGAGCAGTACTTC. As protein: CASSPSTSGVHEQYF.